Presented here are 3 T cell receptor beta chains from one specimen sequenced in a study of T-cell memory formation after mild COVID-19. TCRdb passed the 5' RACE reads through MiXCR, listing each CDR3 protein once. In the table there are 85,000 to 130,000 distinct CDR3 sequences, roughly 12% of which are singletons. Sequenced sample: PBMCs or a T cell subset sorted from them (not recorded which). All receptors derive from an adult woman who had mild COVID-19 (a few samples of this study predate the infection). Cell type and time point are not known.

The chain combines TRBV7-9 with TRBJ2-3; D remains ambiguous. With 2 bases removed from V and 5 bases from J, the gap between germline ends came to 14 bases. CDR1 is SEHNR and CDR2 is FQNEAQ in the germline V gene (reference sequence). The CDR3 is made up of 15 amino acids. The CDR3 reads CASSLPEGEIDTQYF. DNA for the CDR3: TGTGCCAGCAGCTTACCAGAAGGAGAGATAGATACGCAGTATTTT.

V gene TRBV5-6 combines with J gene TRBJ2-7; weak D call: TRBD2 (5 bases). The length of the CDR3 is 14 residues. The ends were cut back, 7 bases at V and 4 bases at J, with 18 bases in the middle. Germline assignment: CDR1 SGHDT and CDR2 YYEEEE. The CDR3 DNA reads TGTGCCAGCGGAAACGGACTCCTCGCTTACGAGCAGTACTTC. Translated, it gives CASGNGLLAYEQYF.

The rearrangement joins TRBV15 to TRBJ2-7; TRBD2 aligns across 8 bases. This CDR3 region has 15 residues. V gave up 2 bases and J gave up 3 bases; unmatched junction bases: 6. Germline V gene lookup returns CDR1 LNHNV and CDR2 YYDKDF (reference sequence). The CDR3 DNA sequence: TGTGCCACCAGCAGATACGTAGCGGGAAACTACGAGCAGTACTTC. It specifies CATSRYVAGNYEQYF. Full variable domain (rest looked up from reference TRBV15 and TRBJ2-7): DAMVIQNPRYQVTQFGKPVTLSCSQTLNHNVMYWYQQKSSQAPKLLFHYYDKDFNNEADTPDNFQSRRPNTSFCFLDIRSPGLGDTAMYLCATSRYVAGNYEQYFGPGTRLTVT.